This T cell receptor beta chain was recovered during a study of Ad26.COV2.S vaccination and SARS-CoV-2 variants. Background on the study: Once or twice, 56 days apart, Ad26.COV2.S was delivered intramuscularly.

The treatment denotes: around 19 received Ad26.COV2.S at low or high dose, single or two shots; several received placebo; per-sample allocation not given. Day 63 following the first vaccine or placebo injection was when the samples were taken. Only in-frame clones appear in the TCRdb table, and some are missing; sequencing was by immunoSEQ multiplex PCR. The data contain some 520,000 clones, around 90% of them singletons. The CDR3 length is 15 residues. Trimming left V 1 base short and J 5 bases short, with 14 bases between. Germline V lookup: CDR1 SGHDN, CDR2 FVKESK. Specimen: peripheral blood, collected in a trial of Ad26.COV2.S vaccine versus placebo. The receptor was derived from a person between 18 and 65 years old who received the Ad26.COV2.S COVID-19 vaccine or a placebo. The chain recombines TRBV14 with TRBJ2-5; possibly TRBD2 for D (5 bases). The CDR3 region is CASSQGAGEWETQYF. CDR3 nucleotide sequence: TGTGCCAGCAGCCAAGGCGCCGGGGAGTGGGAGACCCAGTACTTC. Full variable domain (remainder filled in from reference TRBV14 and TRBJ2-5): EAGVTQFPSHSVIEKGQTVTLRCDPISGHDNLYWYRRVMGKEIKFLLHFVKESKQDESGMPNNRFLAERTGGTYSTLKVQPAELEDSGVYFCASSQGAGEWETQYFGPGTRLLVL.